This T cell receptor (beta chain) was identified in a study of post-analysis software for immune sequencing data (dated by TCRdb to the mid-2010s). Notes on the research overall: The recorded disease courses included relapsing-remitting, secondary progressive and progressive-relapsing multiple sclerosis, and some patients had no subtype annotation. Patient repertoires were compared against roughly 12 previously published healthy control repertoires from donors aged roughly 6 to 28 years. A subset of samples was prepared in parallel using single-end sample barcoding, then pooled and co-amplified after Illumina adapter ligation.

TCR beta repertoires were profiled from peripheral blood of approximately 13 young patients with multiple sclerosis to demonstrate the VDJtools post-analysis software. The patients with multiple sclerosis were children and adolescents between about 6 and 17 years of age. As for this clonotype: It has no known antigen specificity. Base-call qualities are not available, and no considerably larger clone is one nucleotide away.

General conclusions and limits of the study: Normalized Chao1 diversity was significantly lower in multiple sclerosis patients than controls, suggesting substantial peripheral T-cell clonal expansion. The multiple sclerosis patient group was slightly younger than the control group. Four to six TRBV segments, including TRBV5-6, TRBV5-1 and TRBV20-1, were significantly more frequent in patients than controls. Direct clustering with F measure showed strong co-clustering of samples prepared in the same batch, prompting a batch-effect correction.

Trimmed from V: 6 bases; trimmed from J: 3 bases; junction bases lacking a gene match: 13. The CDR3 holds 17 amino acids from the cysteine to the phenylalanine. Only the CDR3 portion is preserved as DNA: 51 bases, with reading frame beginning at the first base. CDR1 and CDR2, per the germline V gene, are MNHEY and SVGEGT. The library was made by PCR. This sample was sequenced with an Illumina HiSeq 2500. To reduce PCR and sequencing biases, unique molecular identifiers were incorporated into the TCR beta cDNA libraries. Every 1 to 10 million input T cells yielded 500,000 or so cDNA molecules, meaning each molecule approximated one T cell. The patient libraries were prepared and sequenced using the same protocol as the earlier healthy control dataset. Samples belonging to the same batch were prepared together, multiplexed and sequenced on a shared HiSeq lane. The authors processed their data as follows. Raw barcoded reads were processed with MIGEC, and single-read molecular identifier groups were discarded before consensus assembly and CDR3 extraction. Clonotype tables were post-analysed with VDJtools, normalizing diversity by down-sampling all datasets to the smallest sample size. In repertoire overlap clustering, CDR3 amino acid sequences, but not nucleotide sequences, were matched to correct batch-related cross-sample contamination. TCRdb trimmed public reads at Q25 via fastp, called clones via MiXCR and kept in-frame beta chains. Records with the same CDR3 protein are collapsed into one entry carrying the most frequent genes and DNA. The V and J calls come from TCRdb's annotation, not from the publication. In this sample the table shows a few hundred thousand distinct CDR3 sequences, around 31% of which occur a single time. The ten largest clones take up roughly 6% of the sample.

This TCR was sampled from a girl aged 2-17 years with multiple sclerosis. The chain links TRBV6-2 or TRBV6-3 with TRBJ2-2, with 7 bases aligning to TRBD1. Sequenced input: blood. The CDR3 corresponds to CASRLQTGQSYTGELFF. The nucleotide sequence reads TGTGCCAGCAGACTTCAAACGGGACAGAGCTACACCGGGGAGCTGTTTTTT.